A selection of T cell receptor beta chains follows, all from one sample in a study of blood T cell repertoires in COVID-19. TCRdb's table, derived via immunoSEQ multiplex PCR, lists solely in-frame clones and lacks some. The sample lists roughly 230,000 clones, roughly 85% seen once, with around 5.5% in the top ten. Sequencing was carried out using peripheral blood. The receptors stem from a middle-aged man with COVID-19, enrolled during active disease. CDR3s include the opening cysteine and the closing phenylalanine or tryptophan. Each record gives: J gene, V gene, D gene, clone size, CDR3 DNA, CDR3 protein. A D gene is named only where the DNA matches it firmly. A clone size is listed for some rows: how often the clone was seen (once, few, many), or a class if it is expanded.

J: TRBJ2-7
V: TRBV28
D: TRBD2
size: .
DNA: TGTGCCAGCAGTCCTGCTTCGGGACTAGCGCGAGGGGACGAGCAGTACTTC
CDR3: CASSPASGLARGDEQYF

J: TRBJ2-3
V: TRBV5-4
D: TRBD2
size: few
DNA: TGTGCCAGCAGCGGAGCGGGGGCACGCACAGATACGCAGTATTTT
CDR3: CASSGAGARTDTQYF

J: TRBJ1-2
V: TRBV12-3/TRBV12-4
D: .
size: .
DNA: TGTGCCAGCAGTTTCACAGCTAACTATGGCTACACCTTC
CDR3: CASSFTANYGYTF

J: TRBJ2-7
V: TRBV2
D: TRBD1
size: .
DNA: TGTGCCAGCAGGAAGGGACAGGGGTGGAACGAGCAGTACTTC
CDR3: CASRKGQGWNEQYF

J: TRBJ2-1
V: TRBV15
D: TRBD2
size: .
DNA: TGTGCCACCAGCACTGATCTTGCGGGGGGCTTCTATGAGCAGTTCTTC
CDR3: CATSTDLAGGFYEQFF

J: TRBJ2-1
V: TRBV27
D: TRBD2
size: .
DNA: TGTGCCAGCAGCGGGGGGGCCATCTACAATGAGCAGTTCTTC
CDR3: CASSGGAIYNEQFF

J: TRBJ1-3
V: TRBV4-1
D: .
size: .
DNA: TGCGCCAGCAGCCAAGACCAAAGGAGGGGCTCTGGAAACACCATATATTTT
CDR3: CASSQDQRRGSGNTIYF

J: TRBJ2-5
V: TRBV15
D: .
size: .
DNA: TGTGCCACCAGCACCAACCTAGGGGGAGAGACCCAGTACTTC
CDR3: CATSTNLGGETQYF

J: TRBJ2-7
V: TRBV5-8
D: TRBD1
size: .
DNA: TGTGCCAGCAGCCAAGGAGACCGGACAGGGGGTTACGAGCAGTACTTC
CDR3: CASSQGDRTGGYEQYF

J: TRBJ2-3
V: TRBV4-2
D: .
size: .
DNA: TGTGCCAGCAGCCAAGGTAGCCGCACAGATACGCAGTATTTT
CDR3: CASSQGSRTDTQYF

J: TRBJ1-1
V: TRBV10-3
D: .
size: .
DNA: TGTGCCATCAGTATGGCTAACACTGAAGCTTTCTTT
CDR3: CAISMANTEAFF

J: TRBJ1-6
V: TRBV7-8
D: .
size: once
DNA: TGTGCCAGCAGCTTAGTTCCGAATTCACCCCTCCACTTT
CDR3: CASSLVPNSPLHF

J: TRBJ1-2
V: TRBV7-9
D: .
size: .
DNA: TGTGCCAGCAGCCGCTCGGACAGATCTAACTATGGCTACACCTTC
CDR3: CASSRSDRSNYGYTF

J: TRBJ1-2
V: TRBV14
D: .
size: .
DNA: TGTGCCAGCAGCCAGACCACGAGGGGCTACACCTTC
CDR3: CASSQTTRGYTF

J: TRBJ2-1
V: TRBV16
D: TRBD2
size: .
DNA: TGTGCCAGCAGCCCCTCGATAGCGGGCACCTACAATGAGCAGTTCTTC
CDR3: CASSPSIAGTYNEQFF

J: TRBJ1-4
V: TRBV11-1
D: .
size: .
DNA: TGTGCCAGCAGCTCGTGGACAGCAACTAATGAAAAACTGTTTTTT
CDR3: CASSSWTATNEKLFF

J: TRBJ2-7
V: TRBV14
D: .
size: .
DNA: TGTGCCAGCAGTATTACAGAGAATACCTACGAGCAGTACTTC
CDR3: CASSITENTYEQYF

J: TRBJ2-7
V: TRBV7-9
D: TRBD2
size: once
DNA: TGTGCCAGCAGCTTAGTGTCGGGACTAGCTCCCTACGAGCAGTACTTC
CDR3: CASSLVSGLAPYEQYF

J: TRBJ1-1
V: TRBV29-1
D: .
size: .
DNA: TGCAGCGCCATATTACTTAGCTATGAAGCTTTCTTT
CDR3: CSAILLSYEAFF

J: TRBJ1-2
V: TRBV6-5
D: .
size: .
DNA: TGTGCCAGCAGTTACTCTACGGGACATGTTAACTATGGCTACACCTTC
CDR3: CASSYSTGHVNYGYTF

J: TRBJ2-7
V: TRBV15
D: TRBD1
size: .
DNA: TGTGCCACCAGCAGAGTGGGACAGGGCGGCGAGCAGTACTTC
CDR3: CATSRVGQGGEQYF

J: TRBJ2-1
V: TRBV5-4
D: TRBD2
size: once
DNA: TGTGCCAGCAGCTTTCCCCCTAGCGGGGGGGCCTACAATGAGCAGTTCTTC
CDR3: CASSFPPSGGAYNEQFF

J: TRBJ2-1
V: TRBV6-6
D: .
size: .
DNA: TGTGCCAGCAGTTACTCAGTGACGGGGGAGTTCTTC
CDR3: CASSYSVTGEFF

J: TRBJ2-2
V: TRBV10-3
D: TRBD2
size: .
DNA: TGTGCCATCAGTGCGGCCGGGACTACCACCGGGGAGCTGTTTTTT
CDR3: CAISAAGTTTGELFF

J: TRBJ1-2
V: TRBV4-1
D: .
size: .
DNA: TGCGCCAGCAGCCAAGTAACTCAGGGTGGCTACACCTTC
CDR3: CASSQVTQGGYTF

J: TRBJ2-7
V: TRBV6-5
D: TRBD2
size: .
DNA: TGTGCCAGCATTCTTGGACCTGCGGGGGGCTACGAGCAGTACTTC
CDR3: CASILGPAGGYEQYF

J: TRBJ2-6
V: TRBV27
D: TRBD1
size: .
DNA: TGTGCCAGCAGTTTGCTGGGACAGGGTCCCGGGGCCAACGTCCTGACTTTC
CDR3: CASSLLGQGPGANVLTF

J: TRBJ2-5
V: TRBV2
D: TRBD2
size: .
DNA: TGTGCCAGCAGTGCCCATAGCGGGGGCGGACAAGAGACCCAGTACTTC
CDR3: CASSAHSGGGQETQYF

J: TRBJ2-2
V: TRBV2
D: TRBD1
size: .
DNA: TGTGCCACCAGGGACAGTACCACCGGGGAGCTGTTTTTT
CDR3: CATRDSTTGELFF

J: TRBJ2-2
V: TRBV2
D: TRBD2
size: many
DNA: TGTGCCAGCAGTGAAGCGATAGCGGGGGGGCCGGACGGGGAGCTGTTTTTT
CDR3: CASSEAIAGGPDGELFF

J: TRBJ2-2
V: TRBV10-3
D: .
size: .
DNA: TGTGCCACCTCCGTCCAGGGGTCAAACACCGGGGAGCTGTTTTTT
CDR3: CATSVQGSNTGELFF

J: TRBJ2-3
V: TRBV24-1
D: TRBD2
size: .
DNA: TGTGCCACCAGGGGGACTAGCGGGGTACCAGATACGCAGTATTTT
CDR3: CATRGTSGVPDTQYF

J: TRBJ2-3
V: TRBV4-2
D: TRBD2
size: few
DNA: TGTGCCAGCAGCCTGGGGCGGGGGTTAGATACGCAGTATTTT
CDR3: CASSLGRGLDTQYF

J: TRBJ1-1
V: TRBV6-5
D: TRBD1
size: .
DNA: TGTGCCAGCAGGACAGGGGGAGGCACTGAAGCTTTCTTT
CDR3: CASRTGGGTEAFF

J: TRBJ1-2
V: TRBV28
D: .
size: .
DNA: TGTGCCAGCATCCCGGTCGGGGGGAGGTCCTATGGCTACACCTTC
CDR3: CASIPVGGRSYGYTF

J: TRBJ2-7
V: TRBV6-2/TRBV6-3
D: TRBD2
size: .
DNA: TGTGCCAGCAGCCCCCTCCCGGGGACTACCAATGGGGAGCAGTACTTC
CDR3: CASSPLPGTTNGEQYF

J: TRBJ2-5
V: TRBV6-5
D: .
size: .
DNA: TGTGCCAGCAGTTACTCGAGTGCGCCGGGGGAGACCCAGTACTTC
CDR3: CASSYSSAPGETQYF

J: TRBJ2-1
V: TRBV6-6
D: TRBD1
size: .
DNA: TGTGCCAGCAGCCGAGGGGAAGGACAGGGGCAAAATGAGCAGTTCTTC
CDR3: CASSRGEGQGQNEQFF

J: TRBJ2-7
V: TRBV27
D: TRBD2
size: .
DNA: TGTGCCAGCAGTCCCAACCTAGCGGGGGCCACCGAGCAGTACTTC
CDR3: CASSPNLAGATEQYF

J: TRBJ1-1
V: TRBV29-1
D: TRBD1
size: .
DNA: TGCAGCGTGGAGGGTTGGGGACAGGGATTAGCGGGGACTGAAGCTTTCTTT
CDR3: CSVEGWGQGLAGTEAFF

J: TRBJ1-1
V: TRBV7-9
D: .
size: .
DNA: TGTGCCAGCAGCTTAGCCGTACTGGAAGGGGACACTGAAGCTTTCTTT
CDR3: CASSLAVLEGDTEAFF

J: TRBJ1-1
V: TRBV5-1
D: .
size: few
DNA: TGCGCCAGCAGCTCTACGACAGGTTCGAACACTGAAGCTTTCTTT
CDR3: CASSSTTGSNTEAFF

J: TRBJ2-3
V: TRBV30
D: TRBD2
size: .
DNA: TGTGCCTGGAGTGAGAGGACTAGCGGGGGGGAGACAGATACGCAGTATTTT
CDR3: CAWSERTSGGETDTQYF

J: TRBJ1-1
V: TRBV7-9
D: .
size: few
DNA: TGTGCCAGCAGCTTAGGAAGGGTTGGCGGGACGAGCACTGAAGCTTTCTTT
CDR3: CASSLGRVGGTSTEAFF

J: TRBJ2-1
V: TRBV27
D: TRBD2
size: .
DNA: TGTGCCAGCAGTTTAATCTCGGTGGGGACTAGCGGGGGGGAGGTTGAGCAGTTCTTC
CDR3: CASSLISVGTSGGEVEQFF

J: TRBJ2-4
V: TRBV27
D: .
size: .
DNA: TGTGCCAGTCTATCCAGGGGCGCCATAAACATTCAGTACTTC
CDR3: CASLSRGAINIQYF

J: TRBJ1-3
V: TRBV30
D: .
size: .
DNA: TGTGCCTGGAGTGTTGGGGCGGCCAGCTCTGGAAACACCATATATTTT
CDR3: CAWSVGAASSGNTIYF

J: TRBJ2-7
V: TRBV6-5
D: TRBD2
size: .
DNA: TGTGCCAGCAGTTACGTGGGGACTAGCGGGGACTACGAGCAGTACTTC
CDR3: CASSYVGTSGDYEQYF

J: TRBJ1-5
V: TRBV6-5
D: TRBD1
size: once
DNA: TGTGCCAGCATGCGGGACAGCTCACCCCAGCATTTT
CDR3: CASMRDSSPQHF

J: TRBJ1-1
V: TRBV28
D: TRBD1
size: .
DNA: TGTGCCAGCACGCGACAGGGGGCAAAAACTGAAGCTTTCTTT
CDR3: CASTRQGAKTEAFF

J: TRBJ1-1
V: TRBV18
D: .
size: once
DNA: TGTGCCAGCTCACCTGTGGGGGGGGGCGTTGAGAACACTGAAGCTTTCTTT
CDR3: CASSPVGGGVENTEAFF

J: TRBJ2-3
V: TRBV19
D: .
size: once
DNA: TGTGCCAGTAGTATGGCGGGACTCAACACAGATACGCAGTATTTT
CDR3: CASSMAGLNTDTQYF

J: TRBJ1-2
V: TRBV20-1
D: .
size: .
DNA: TGCAGTGCTAGTGGGCGTGCTGACTTCTATGGCTACACCTTC
CDR3: CSASGRADFYGYTF

J: TRBJ1-4
V: TRBV7-9
D: .
size: .
DNA: TGTGCCAGCAGCCGTAACGGGGGGGTTAATGAAAAACTGTTTTTT
CDR3: CASSRNGGVNEKLFF